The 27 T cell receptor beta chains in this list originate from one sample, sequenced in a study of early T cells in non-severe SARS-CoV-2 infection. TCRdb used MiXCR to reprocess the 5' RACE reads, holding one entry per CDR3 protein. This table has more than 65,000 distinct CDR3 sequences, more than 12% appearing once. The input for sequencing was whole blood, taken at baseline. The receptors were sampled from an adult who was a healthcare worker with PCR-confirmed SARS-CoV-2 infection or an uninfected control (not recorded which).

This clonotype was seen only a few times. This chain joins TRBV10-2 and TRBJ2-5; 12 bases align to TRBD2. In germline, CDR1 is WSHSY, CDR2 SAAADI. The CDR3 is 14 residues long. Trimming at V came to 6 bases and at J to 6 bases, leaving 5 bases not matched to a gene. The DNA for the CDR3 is TGCGCCAGCAGCACCGGGACTAGCGGGCAGACCCAGTACTTC. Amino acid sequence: CASSTGTSGQTQYF.

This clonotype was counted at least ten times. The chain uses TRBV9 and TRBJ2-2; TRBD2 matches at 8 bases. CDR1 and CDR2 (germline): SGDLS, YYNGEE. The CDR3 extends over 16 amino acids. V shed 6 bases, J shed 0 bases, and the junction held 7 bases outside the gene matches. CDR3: CASIFSGRPNTGELFF. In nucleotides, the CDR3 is TGTGCCAGCATCTTCAGCGGGAGACCGAACACCGGGGAGCTGTTTTTT.

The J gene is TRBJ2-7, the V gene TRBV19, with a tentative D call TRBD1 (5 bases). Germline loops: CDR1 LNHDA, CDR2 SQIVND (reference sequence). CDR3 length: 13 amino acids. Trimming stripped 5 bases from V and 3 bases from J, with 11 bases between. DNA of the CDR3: TGTGCCAGTAGTCCCGGACAACTCTACGAGCAGTACTTC. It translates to CASSPGQLYEQYF.

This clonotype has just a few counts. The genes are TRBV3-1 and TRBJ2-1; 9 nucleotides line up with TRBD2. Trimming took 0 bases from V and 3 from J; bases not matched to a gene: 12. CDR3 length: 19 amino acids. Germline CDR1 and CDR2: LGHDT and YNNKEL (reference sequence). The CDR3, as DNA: TGTGCCAGCAGCCAAGATCGGTCAAGGGCGGGAGGGAGCTACAATGAGCAGTTCTTC. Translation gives CASSQDRSRAGGSYNEQFF.

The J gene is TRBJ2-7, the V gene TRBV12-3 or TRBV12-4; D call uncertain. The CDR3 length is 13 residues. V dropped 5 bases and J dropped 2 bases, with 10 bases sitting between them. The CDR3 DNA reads TGTGCCAGCAGTCGAGGCCATCCCTACGAGCAGTACTTC. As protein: CASSRGHPYEQYF.

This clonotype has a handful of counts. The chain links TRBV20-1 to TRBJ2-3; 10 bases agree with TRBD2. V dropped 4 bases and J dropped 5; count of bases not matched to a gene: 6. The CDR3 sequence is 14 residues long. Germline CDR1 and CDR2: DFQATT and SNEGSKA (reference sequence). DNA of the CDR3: TGCAGTGCTACTCCTAGCGGGGGCCAAGATACGCAGTATTTT. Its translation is CSATPSGGQDTQYF.

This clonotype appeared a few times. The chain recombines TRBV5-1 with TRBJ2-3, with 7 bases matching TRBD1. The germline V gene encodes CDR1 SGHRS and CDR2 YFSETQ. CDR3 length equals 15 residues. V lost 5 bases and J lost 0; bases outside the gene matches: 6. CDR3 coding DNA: TGCGCCAGCAGGGAACAGGGGATTAGCACAGATACGCAGTATTTT. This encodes CASREQGISTDTQYF.

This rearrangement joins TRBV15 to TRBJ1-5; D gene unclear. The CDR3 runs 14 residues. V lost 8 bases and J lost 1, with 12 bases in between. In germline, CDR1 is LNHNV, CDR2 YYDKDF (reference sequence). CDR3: CATGVPESNQPQHF. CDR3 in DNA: TGTGCCACCGGAGTCCCCGAGAGCAATCAGCCCCAGCATTTT.

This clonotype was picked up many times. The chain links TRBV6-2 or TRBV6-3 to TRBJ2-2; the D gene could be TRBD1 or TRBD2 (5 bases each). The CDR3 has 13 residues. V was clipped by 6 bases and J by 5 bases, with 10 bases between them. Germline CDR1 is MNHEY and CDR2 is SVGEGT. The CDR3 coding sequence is TGTGCCAGCAGCCTAGGGGAGACCGGGGAGCTGTTTTTT. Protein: CASSLGETGELFF.

CDR3 nucleotide sequence: TGTGCCAGCAGTGAAGCGCCTCACCCGGGCTACGAGCAGTACTTC. Translated, it gives CASSEAPHPGYEQYF. The rearrangement joins TRBV2 to TRBJ2-7; D uncertain. The CDR3 has 15 amino acids. Trimming cost V 0 bases and J 3 bases, with 12 bases left between them. Germline V gene data show CDR1 as SNHLY and CDR2 as FYNNEI.

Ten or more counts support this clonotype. CDR3 sequence reads: CASSLGAGGYNEQFF. DNA of the CDR3: TGTGCCAGCAGCCTAGGAGCGGGAGGGTATAATGAGCAGTTCTTC. This chain joins TRBV4-2 and TRBJ2-1, with TRBD2 matching 10 bases. V lost 4 bases and J lost 7; bases outside the gene matches: 7. The CDR3 is 15 residues long. Per the germline V gene, CDR1 is LGHNA and CDR2 is YNFKEQ.

In DNA, the CDR3 is TGTGCCAGCAGCCCCACCCGGGACAGGAGGGATGAGCAGTTCTTC. It encodes CASSPTRDRRDEQFF. J is TRBJ2-1 and V is TRBV11-3; 8 bases are shared with TRBD1. The trim removed 5 bases at V and 8 bases at J, leaving 11 bases unmatched. CDR1 and CDR2 (germline): SGHNT, YENEEA. The CDR3 is 15 amino acids.

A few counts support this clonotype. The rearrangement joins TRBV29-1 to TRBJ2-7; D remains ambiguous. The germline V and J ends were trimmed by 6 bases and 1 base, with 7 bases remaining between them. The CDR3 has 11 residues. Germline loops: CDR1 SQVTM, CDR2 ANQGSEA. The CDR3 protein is CSVNLSYEQYF. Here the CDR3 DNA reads TGCAGCGTCAATCTGTCCTACGAGCAGTACTTC.

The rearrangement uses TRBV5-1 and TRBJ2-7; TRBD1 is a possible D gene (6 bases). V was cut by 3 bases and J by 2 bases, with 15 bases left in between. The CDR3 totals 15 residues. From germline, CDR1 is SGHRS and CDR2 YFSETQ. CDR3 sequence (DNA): TGCGCCAGCAGCTCACAGGGAGTCTGGCCCTACGAGCAGTACTTC. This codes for CASSSQGVWPYEQYF.

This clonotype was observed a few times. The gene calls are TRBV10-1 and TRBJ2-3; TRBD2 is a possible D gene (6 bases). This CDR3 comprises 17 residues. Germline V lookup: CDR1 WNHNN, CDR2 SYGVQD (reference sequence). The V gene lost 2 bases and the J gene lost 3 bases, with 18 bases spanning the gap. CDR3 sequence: CASSEQAGRGRTDTQYF. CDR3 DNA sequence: TGCGCCAGCAGTGAGCAGGCGGGGCGAGGGAGAACAGATACGCAGTATTTT.

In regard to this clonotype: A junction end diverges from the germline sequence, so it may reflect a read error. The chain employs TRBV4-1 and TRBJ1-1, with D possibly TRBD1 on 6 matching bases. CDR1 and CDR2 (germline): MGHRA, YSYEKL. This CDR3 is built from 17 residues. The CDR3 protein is CASSQDDRRAWDTEVFF. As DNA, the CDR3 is TGCGCCAGCAGCCAAGATGATCGACGGGCTTGGGACACTGAAGTTTTCTTT.

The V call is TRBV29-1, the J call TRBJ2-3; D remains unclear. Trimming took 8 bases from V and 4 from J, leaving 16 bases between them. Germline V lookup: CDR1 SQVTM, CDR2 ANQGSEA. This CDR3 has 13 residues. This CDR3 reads CSLQRNWADTQYF. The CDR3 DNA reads TGCAGCCTACAAAGGAACTGGGCAGATACGCAGTATTTT.

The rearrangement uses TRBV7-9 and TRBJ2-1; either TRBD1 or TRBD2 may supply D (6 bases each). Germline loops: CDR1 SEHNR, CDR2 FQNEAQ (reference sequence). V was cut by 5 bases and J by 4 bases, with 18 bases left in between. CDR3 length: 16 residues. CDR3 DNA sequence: TGTGCCAGCAGCCCTCCGAGCCGGAGGGGGTACAATGAGCAGTTCTTC. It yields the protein CASSPPSRRGYNEQFF.

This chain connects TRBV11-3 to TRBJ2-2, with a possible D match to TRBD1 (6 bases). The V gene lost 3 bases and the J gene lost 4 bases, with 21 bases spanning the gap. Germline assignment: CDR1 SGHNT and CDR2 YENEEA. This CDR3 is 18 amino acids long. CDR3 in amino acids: CASSFTWGTGSTTGELFF. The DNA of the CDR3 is TGTGCCAGCAGCTTCACCTGGGGAACAGGGAGCACCACCGGGGAGCTGTTTTTT.

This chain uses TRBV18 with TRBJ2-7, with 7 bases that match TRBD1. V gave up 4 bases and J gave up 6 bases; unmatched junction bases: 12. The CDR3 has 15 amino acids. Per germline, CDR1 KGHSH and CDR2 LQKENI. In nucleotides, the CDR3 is TGTGCCAGCTCACAGACCCGGGACAGAGAAGGCGAGCAGTACTTC. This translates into CASSQTRDREGEQYF.

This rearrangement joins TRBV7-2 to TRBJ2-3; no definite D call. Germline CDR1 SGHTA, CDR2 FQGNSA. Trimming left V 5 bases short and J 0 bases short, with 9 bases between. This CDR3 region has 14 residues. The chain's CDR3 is CASSSEVSTDTQYF. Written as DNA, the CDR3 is TGTGCCAGCAGCAGTGAGGTTAGCACAGATACGCAGTATTTT.

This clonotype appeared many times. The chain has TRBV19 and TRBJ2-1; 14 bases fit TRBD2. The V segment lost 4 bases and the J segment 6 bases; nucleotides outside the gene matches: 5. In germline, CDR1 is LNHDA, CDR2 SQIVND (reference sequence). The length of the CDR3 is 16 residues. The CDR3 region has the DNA TGTGCCAGTAGTAGCCGACTAGCGGGAGGGAGCAATGAGCAGTTCTTC. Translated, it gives CASSSRLAGGSNEQFF.

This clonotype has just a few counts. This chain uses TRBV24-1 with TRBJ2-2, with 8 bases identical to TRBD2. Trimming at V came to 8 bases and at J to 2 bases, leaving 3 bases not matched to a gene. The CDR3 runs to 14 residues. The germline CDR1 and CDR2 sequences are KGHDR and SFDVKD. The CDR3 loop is CATKGLANTGELFF. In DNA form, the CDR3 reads TGTGCCACCAAAGGACTAGCTAACACCGGGGAGCTGTTTTTT.

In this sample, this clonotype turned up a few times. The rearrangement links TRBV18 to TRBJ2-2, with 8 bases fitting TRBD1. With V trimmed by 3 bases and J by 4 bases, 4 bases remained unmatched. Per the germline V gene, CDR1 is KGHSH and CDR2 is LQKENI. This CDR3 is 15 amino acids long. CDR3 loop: CASSPTGGGTGELFF. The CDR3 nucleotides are TGTGCCAGCTCACCCACAGGGGGTGGCACCGGGGAGCTGTTTTTT. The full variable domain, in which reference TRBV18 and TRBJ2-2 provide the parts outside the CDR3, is NAGVMQNPRHLVRRRGQEARLRCSPMKGHSHVYWYRQLPEEGLKFMVYLQKENIIDESGMPKERFSAEFPKEGPSILRIQQVVRGDSAAYFCASSPTGGGTGELFFGEGSRLTVL.

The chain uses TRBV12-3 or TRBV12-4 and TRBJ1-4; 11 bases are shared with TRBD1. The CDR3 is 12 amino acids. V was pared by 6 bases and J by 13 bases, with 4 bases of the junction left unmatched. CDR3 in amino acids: CASSRDRGRLFF. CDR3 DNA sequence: TGTGCCAGCAGCCGGGACAGGGGGAGACTGTTTTTT.

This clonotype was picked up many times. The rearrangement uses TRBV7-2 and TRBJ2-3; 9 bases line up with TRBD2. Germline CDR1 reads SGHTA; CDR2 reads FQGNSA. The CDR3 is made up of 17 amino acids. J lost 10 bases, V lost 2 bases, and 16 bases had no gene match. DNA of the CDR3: TGTGCCAGCAGCTTACGGGCGGGAGGGATGCAGAAAGTTGCGCAGTATTTT. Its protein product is CASSLRAGGMQKVAQYF.

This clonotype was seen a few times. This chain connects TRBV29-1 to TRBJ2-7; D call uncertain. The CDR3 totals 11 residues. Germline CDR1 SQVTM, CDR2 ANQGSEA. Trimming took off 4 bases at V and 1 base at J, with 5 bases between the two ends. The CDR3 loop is CSVGTSYEQYF. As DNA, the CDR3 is TGCAGCGTTGGAACGTCCTACGAGCAGTACTTC.